These T cell receptor beta chains were read from a single sample in a study of T cell repertoires in cytomegalovirus infection. Each CDR3 protein gets one entry after TCRdb re-called the reads with MiXCR. Altogether approximately 590,000 distinct CDR3 sequences are present, almost 40% being singletons, with the ten largest covering 48%. These receptors have no known antigen. The material sequenced was cultured PBMCs, taken from culture after CMV antigen stimulation. The receptors were sampled from a human donor in good health (CMV status not recorded). Some clones in this sample may be carry-over from other donors' samples. CDR3s include the opening cysteine and the closing phenylalanine or tryptophan. The order of the fields is clone size, J gene, D gene, V gene, CDR3 protein, CDR3 DNA. D genes are given only for firm matches. The size of a clone is reported for some rows only, either as once, few or many, or as a class for expanded clones.

size: few
J: TRBJ2-7
D: -
V: TRBV11-2
CDR3: CASSALGASSYEQYF
DNA: TGTGCCAGCAGCGCACTAGGCGCAAGCTCCTACGAGCAGTACTTC

size: few
J: TRBJ2-1
D: TRBD2
V: TRBV7-8
CDR3: CASRGILLAGGRLVDEQFF
DNA: TGTGCCAGCAGAGGGATACTATTAGCGGGGGGGCGGTTAGTAGATGAGCAGTTCTTC

size: -
J: TRBJ2-1
D: -
V: TRBV5-4
CDR3: CASSPPGLSGDEQFF
DNA: TGTGCCAGCAGCCCCCCGGGACTCAGTGGGGATGAGCAGTTCTTC

size: -
J: TRBJ1-6
D: -
V: TRBV27
CDR3: CASSNLHRTLPLHF
DNA: TGTGCCAGCAGCAACCTCCACAGGACTTTACCCCTCCACTTT

size: few
J: TRBJ1-1
D: TRBD1
V: TRBV6-5
CDR3: CASSFGQGVKAFF
DNA: TGTGCCAGCAGTTTCGGACAGGGGGTGAAAGCTTTCTTT

size: many
J: TRBJ1-5
D: -
V: TRBV7-2
CDR3: CASSLGLARNQPQHF
DNA: TGTGCCAGCAGCTTAGGTCTGGCAAGAAATCAGCCCCAGCATTTT

size: -
J: TRBJ2-7
D: -
V: TRBV30
CDR3: CAWSPPRTMGGYEQYF
DNA: TGTGCCTGGAGTCCCCCCCGGACAATGGGGGGCTACGAGCAGTACTTC

size: -
J: TRBJ2-3
D: -
V: TRBV20-1
CDR3: CSAPSAAASTDTQYF
DNA: TGCAGTGCCCCTTCGGCGGCCGCTAGCACAGATACGCAGTATTTT

size: -
J: TRBJ1-1
D: TRBD1
V: TRBV2
CDR3: CASARDRGQTEAFF
DNA: TGTGCCAGCGCCCGTGACAGGGGGCAAACTGAAGCTTTCTTT

size: -
J: TRBJ1-1
D: -
V: TRBV6-6
CDR3: CASSRTTTNTEAFF
DNA: TGTGCCAGCAGCCGCACCACTACGAACACTGAAGCTTTCTTT

size: -
J: TRBJ2-5
D: -
V: TRBV4-2
CDR3: CASSQDVGGQETQYF
DNA: TGTGCCAGCAGCCAAGATGTCGGAGGGCAAGAGACCCAGTACTTC

size: many
J: TRBJ2-2
D: TRBD2
V: TRBV7-2
CDR3: CASSPRLKGALAGRTGELFF
DNA: TGTGCCAGCAGCCCGAGGTTGAAGGGGGCCCTAGCGGGGCGGACCGGGGAGCTGTTTTTT

size: -
J: TRBJ2-7
D: -
V: TRBV6-8
CDR3: CASSYSRRSGKQYF
DNA: TGTGCCAGCAGTTACTCCCGTCGGAGTGGTAAGCAGTACTTC

size: -
J: TRBJ1-2
D: -
V: TRBV6-2/TRBV6-3
CDR3: CASSSPPGVYGYTF
DNA: TGTGCCAGCAGTTCCCCTCCGGGGGTCTATGGCTACACCTTC

size: -
J: TRBJ1-1
D: TRBD1
V: TRBV12-3/TRBV12-4
CDR3: CASSGTVYTEAFF
DNA: TGTGCCAGCAGTGGGACAGTTTACACTGAAGCTTTCTTT

size: many
J: TRBJ2-7
D: -
V: TRBV7-2
CDR3: CASSLGRSIETSYEQYF
DNA: TGTGCCAGCAGCTTAGGAAGGTCTATAGAGACCTCCTACGAGCAGTACTTC

size: few
J: TRBJ2-7
D: -
V: TRBV7-6
CDR3: CASSPGAGAYEQYF
DNA: TGTGCCAGCAGCCCGGGGGCAGGCGCCTACGAGCAGTACTTC

size: -
J: TRBJ2-1
D: TRBD1
V: TRBV4-3
CDR3: CASSQGRQGVHNEQFF
DNA: TGCGCCAGCAGCCAAGGCCGACAGGGGGTTCACAATGAGCAGTTCTTC

size: -
J: TRBJ2-5
D: TRBD2
V: TRBV15
CDR3: CATSAGTSRIGTQYF
DNA: TGTGCCACCAGCGCGGGGACTAGCAGGATCGGGACCCAGTACTTC

size: -
J: TRBJ2-4
D: -
V: TRBV28
CDR3: CASSNRVLAKNIQYF
DNA: TGTGCCAGCAGCAACAGGGTTTTAGCCAAAAACATTCAGTACTTC

size: few
J: TRBJ1-4
D: -
V: TRBV14
CDR3: CASSPFTNEKLFF
DNA: TGTGCCAGCAGCCCCTTTACTAATGAAAAACTGTTTTTT

size: -
J: TRBJ2-5
D: -
V: TRBV5-1
CDR3: CARAPGQHQETQYF
DNA: TGCGCCAGGGCCCCCGGCCAGCACCAAGAGACCCAGTACTTC

size: -
J: TRBJ2-3
D: -
V: TRBV12-3/TRBV12-4
CDR3: CASSGTSKNLDTQYF
DNA: TGTGCCAGCAGCGGAACCTCTAAGAATTTGGATACGCAGTATTTT

size: -
J: TRBJ1-2
D: TRBD1
V: TRBV6-5
CDR3: CASSFDREDFGYGYTF
DNA: TGTGCCAGCAGTTTTGACAGGGAGGATTTTGGCTATGGCTACACCTTC

size: -
J: TRBJ1-1
D: -
V: TRBV2
CDR3: CASRELSVNTEAFF
DNA: TGTGCCAGCAGGGAGCTCTCAGTGAACACTGAAGCTTTCTTT

size: -
J: TRBJ2-1
D: -
V: TRBV4-3
CDR3: CASSLSYPRSSYNEQFF
DNA: TGCGCCAGCAGCCTGTCCTATCCTCGGAGCTCCTACAATGAGCAGTTCTTC

size: -
J: TRBJ1-5
D: -
V: TRBV7-8
CDR3: CASSLEGVRGAINQPQHF
DNA: TGTGCCAGCAGCTTAGAGGGGGTAAGGGGGGCGATCAATCAGCCCCAGCATTTT

size: few
J: TRBJ2-1
D: TRBD2
V: TRBV6-2/TRBV6-3
CDR3: CASSEGLVGRWHEQFF
DNA: TGTGCCAGCAGTGAGGGACTAGTAGGTCGCTGGCATGAGCAGTTCTTC

size: -
J: TRBJ2-2
D: TRBD2
V: TRBV11-3
CDR3: CASSSRLAGASGELFF
DNA: TGTGCCAGCAGTTCCAGACTAGCGGGAGCGTCCGGGGAGCTGTTTTTT

size: -
J: TRBJ2-1
D: TRBD1
V: TRBV5-6
CDR3: CASSAGTGGRDEQFF
DNA: TGTGCCAGCAGCGCTGGGACAGGGGGAAGGGATGAGCAGTTCTTC

size: -
J: TRBJ2-7
D: -
V: TRBV4-2
CDR3: CASSRGQPPYEQYF
DNA: TGTGCCAGCAGCCGAGGCCAGCCCCCTTACGAGCAGTACTTC

size: many
J: TRBJ1-2
D: -
V: TRBV7-2
CDR3: CASSLGRREGLGYTF
DNA: TGTGCCAGCAGCTTAGGTCGCAGGGAGGGACTTGGCTACACCTTC

size: -
J: TRBJ1-3
D: -
V: TRBV10-3
CDR3: CAISESAGGNTIYF
DNA: TGTGCCATCAGTGAGTCGGCAGGGGGAAACACCATATATTTT

size: -
J: TRBJ1-1
D: TRBD1
V: TRBV20-1
CDR3: CSARVRTGPSLGEAFF
DNA: TGCAGTGCTAGGGTTAGGACAGGGCCCTCGCTTGGTGAAGCTTTCTTT

size: -
J: TRBJ1-2
D: -
V: TRBV10-3
CDR3: CAISGIGRGYGYTF
DNA: TGTGCCATCAGTGGGATCGGCAGGGGTTATGGCTACACCTTC

size: few
J: TRBJ1-5
D: -
V: TRBV6-2/TRBV6-3
CDR3: CASSRDAAANQPQHF
DNA: TGTGCCAGCAGCCGCGACGCGGCGGCAAATCAGCCCCAGCATTTT

size: -
J: TRBJ2-4
D: -
V: TRBV2
CDR3: CASSELLAKNIQYF
DNA: TGTGCCAGCAGTGAGCTGTTAGCCAAAAACATTCAGTACTTC

size: -
J: TRBJ2-2
D: TRBD2
V: TRBV7-6
CDR3: CASSTSGVNTGELFF
DNA: TGTGCCAGCAGCACGAGCGGGGTGAACACCGGGGAGCTGTTTTTT

size: -
J: TRBJ2-1
D: TRBD2
V: TRBV20-1
CDR3: CSASRLANHNEQFF
DNA: TGCAGTGCTAGTCGACTAGCGAACCACAATGAGCAGTTCTTC

size: -
J: TRBJ1-2
D: -
V: TRBV7-9
CDR3: CASSLVGAEGNYGYTF
DNA: TGTGCCAGCAGCTTAGTAGGCGCAGAGGGGAACTATGGCTACACCTTC

size: -
J: TRBJ1-4
D: -
V: TRBV4-3
CDR3: CASSQHGQTTNEKLFF
DNA: TGCGCCAGCAGCCAACACGGACAGACAACTAATGAAAAACTGTTTTTT